This section outlines one T cell receptor beta chain sequence together with its context. No antigen is known for it. No qualities accompany the bases; no much larger clone lies one base away. This sample stems from a study of shared clonotypes between healthy human individuals (TCRdb year 2020). Regarding the study in general: Three men and a couple of women, aged 18 to 49 years, made up the cohort. The study deeply sequenced blood TCR repertoires of 5 or 6 healthy adults to estimate repertoire size and the extent of clonotype sharing between individuals. Between about 0.85 and 8.9 billion PBMCs per donor were obtained by leukapheresis. Per donor, three plates each were used for CD4 naive and CD4 memory, two for CD8 naive, and one for CD8 memory. To increase sequencing depth and limit assay-specific biases, TCR repertoire library preparation and sequencing were carried out by different laboratories using diverse techniques. Beyond this particular receptor, the publication reports: Naive subsets generally had larger estimated clonotype richness than memory subsets. Clonotypes shared by all four sorted-subset donors showed higher generation probabilities than non-shared clonotypes. Only blood was sampled, and tissue TCR repertoires likely differ from those in blood. Based on pairwise subsampling, the degree of clonotype sharing among donors was expected to be affected by sequencing depth. Incomplete sequencing was indicated by rarefaction of sorted-subset datasets, despite the large sequencing depth. Roughly 5% of naive CD4, 3.5% of naive CD8, roughly 2.5% of memory CD4, and 0.4% of memory CD8 clonotypes were shared across a few donors. Because the study included a small number of donors, the genetic and exposure-history diversity represented was limited.

Trimmed from V: 2 bases; trimmed from J: 6 bases; junction bases lacking a gene match: 9. Including the terminal cysteine and phenylalanine, the CDR3 comprises 15 residues. Of all the DNA, just the CDR3 is kept, 45 bases in frame from base 1. From a lookup of the germline V gene, CDR1 and CDR2 are WSHSY and SAAADI. Using the deep immunoSEQ assay, TCR CDR3 regions were amplified from genomic DNA by multiplex PCR. Extracted genomic DNA from each cell subset was spread evenly across all wells of several immunoSEQ 96-well plates, with each plate serving as a replicate. For sorted subsets, each replicate PCR was loaded with approximately 0.2 ug genomic DNA, equivalent to 30,000 or so T cell genomes. Purified libraries were quantified with a Qubit 3.0 fluorometer, sized on a Bioanalyzer 2100, and re-quantified with the KAPA Library Quantification kit. Every immunoSEQ 96-well plate was sequenced on a dedicated single-read 150-cycle Illumina NextSeq 550 flow cell. Turning to the authors' computational methods: Because only junctional sequences without quality scores were contained in the immunoSEQ output, filtering matching that applied to full-length reads could not be performed. Sequences were annotated with PyIR, a Python wrapper for IgBLAST v1.9, and V/J genes and CDR3 were assigned using IMGT germline references. Reads were removed for weak V/J assignments (E-value above 1e-6), missing CDR3, stop codons, out-of-frame junctions, or ambiguous translated residues. V3J clonotypes were defined as sequences sharing an identical inferred V gene, J gene, and CDR3 amino acid sequence. Percentage overlap between repertoires was computed as shared unique clonotypes divided by the size of the smaller repertoire. Repertoire richness was assessed with RTK rarefaction, the Chao1 estimator, and Recon v2.1 estimates of unobserved clonotypes. Generation probabilities for all TCRbeta clonotypes obtained by the gDNA method from a handful of donors were computed using OLGA. TCRdb's version of the immuneACCESS table is confined to in-frame rearrangements and falls short of the full clone set. An unresolved V gene accounts for under half of the shortfall where checked; the remainder is of unknown origin. That table is the source of V, J and clone size, and D and trimming were worked out from the DNA. The sample table records a few hundred thousand clones; 97% of these occur just once. The top ten clones comprise 0.055% to 0.07% of the sample.

Healthy HIV-negative adults with no recently reported acute infections or vaccinations were included as donors. Every donor was a Caucasian adult residing in Nashville, Tennessee, USA. Magnetic negative selection was used to enrich CD4+ T cells, after which naive cells were positively selected on CD45RA and the negative fraction became the memory subset. Blood was obtained by leukapheresis, after which PBMCs were separated by Ficoll-Histopaque density gradient centrifugation and cryopreserved in liquid nitrogen vapor phase. Purity and quantity of every magnetically sorted T cell population were checked by analytical flow cytometry. Each sorted fraction had its genomic DNA isolated and then quantified by UV absorbance on a Nanodrop 2000c.

The chain couples TRBV10-2 to TRBJ2-7, and 8 junction bases match TRBD2. This clonotype was sampled from a woman under 40 in good health. The material sequenced was naive CD4+ T cells sorted from blood. The cell subset or site label, as the study defines it: CD45RA+ positively selected. CDR3 region: CASSEGEGGGLEQYF. The bases read TGCGCCAGCAGTGAGGGGGAGGGCGGGGGGCTCGAGCAGTACTTC.